Each of the 14 T cell receptor beta chains below was sequenced from the same sample in a study of shared clonotypes between healthy human individuals (dated by TCRdb to about 2020). CD8 naive samples were CD45RO-negative cells positively selected for CCR7, giving a CD45RA+CCR7+ population that excluded TemRA cells. The library was generated by the immunoSEQ multiplex PCR assay. TCRdb obtained this table from immuneACCESS and retained in-frame rearrangements with V and J assigned. These tables miss some clones; where compared with another copy, unresolved V genes account for less than half of the shortfall, and the remainder is unexplained. Counted in this sample were around 2,000,000 clones; just under 95% of them appeared once. The ten largest clones capture roughly 1% of the sample. Sequenced material: naive CD8+ T cells sorted from blood. In light of the paper, this sample's cell subset or site label describes: CD45RA+CCR7+. The receptors derive from a man aged 18 to 30 in good health.

The chain combines TRBV19 with TRBJ2-1, with 12 bases fitting TRBD2. V lost 4 bases, J lost 7 bases, and 5 bases stayed unmatched. This CDR3 region has 15 residues. Germline V CDR1 and CDR2: LNHDA, SQIVND (reference sequence). The CDR3 bases are TGTGCCAGTAGTACGGGTGGGACTAGCGGGAATGAGCAGTTCTTC. Translated, it gives CASSTGGTSGNEQFF. Full variable domain (outside the CDR3, taken from reference TRBV19 and TRBJ2-1): DGGITQSPKYLFRKEGQNVTLSCEQNLNHDAMYWYRQDPGQGLRLIYYSQIVNDFQKGDIAEGYSVSREKKESFPLTVTSAQKNPTAFYLCASSTGGTSGNEQFFGPGTRLTVL.

The chain links TRBV27 to TRBJ2-3; D remains ambiguous. Germline V CDR1 and CDR2: MNHEY, SMNVEV (reference sequence). The length of the CDR3 is 13 residues. The V and J ends lost 5 bases and 4 bases respectively, with 10 bases between them. The CDR3 DNA reads TGTGCCAGCAGTCCTATAGTCCCAGATACGCAGTATTTT. This sequence encodes CASSPIVPDTQYF.

The CDR3 DNA follows: TGCGCCAGCAATCTTGACAGGGACTCCTACAATGAGCAGTTCTTC. As protein: CASNLDRDSYNEQFF. The V call is TRBV10-2, the J call TRBJ2-1; 7 bases are shared with TRBD1. The CDR3 extends over 15 amino acids. Germline V gives CDR1 WSHSY, CDR2 SAAADI. V lost 7 bases, J lost 0 bases, and 6 bases stayed unmatched.

The chain carries TRBV4-3 and TRBJ2-3; 7 nucleotides agree with TRBD2. With 4 bases clipped from V and 0 bases from J, the junction kept 10 bases outside the gene matches. Per germline, CDR1 LGHNA and CDR2 YSLEER. This CDR3 region has 17 residues. In nucleotides, the CDR3 is TGCGCCAGCAGCCCAGGGATAGCGGGTCTTAGCACAGATACGCAGTATTTT. Protein sequence: CASSPGIAGLSTDTQYF.

Worth noting for this clone: An end of the junction does not agree with germline; a read error may underlie this. The V gene is TRBV5-1, the J gene TRBJ1-4; TRBD1 aligns across 8 bases. The germline CDR1 and CDR2 sequences are SGHRS and YFSETQ. CDR3 length: 20 amino acids. The CDR3 DNA follows: TGCGCCAGCAGCCCCCGAGGGCGGGGACAGGTGTCGGTCCCTAACGAAAAACTGTTTTTT. Its protein is CASSPRGRGQVSVPNEKLFF. The variable domain in full, with the rest retrieved from reference TRBV5-1 and TRBJ1-4, is KAGVTQTPRYLIKTRGQQVTLSCSPISGHRSVSWYQQTPGQGLQFLFEYFSETQRNKGNFPGRFSGRQFSNSRSEMNVSTLELGDSALYLCASSPRGRGQVSVPNEKLFFGSGTQLSVL.

This clone occurred a few times. This sample also contains other DNA sequences that code for the same CDR3. The rearrangement joins TRBV13 to TRBJ2-7, with 10 bases that match TRBD1. Germline V gene data show CDR1 as PRHDT and CDR2 as FYEKMQ (reference sequence). With V trimmed by 5 bases and J by 3 bases, 4 bases remained unmatched. The CDR3 is 14 amino acids. For the CDR3, the DNA is TGTGCCAGCAGCCCCGGGACAGGGGACTACGAGCAGTACTTC. The encoded protein is CASSPGTGDYEQYF.

The chain joins TRBV27 to TRBJ1-1; TRBD1 might be the D (5 bases). V was pared by 5 bases and J by 0 bases, with 10 bases between. CDR1 is MNHEY and CDR2 is SMNVEV in the germline V gene (reference sequence). The CDR3 totals 14 residues. In DNA form, the CDR3 reads TGTGCCAGCAGTAGAAAGGGGTTGAACACTGAAGCTTTCTTT. Its protein is CASSRKGLNTEAFF.

The rearrangement uses TRBV7-9 and TRBJ2-7, with 7 bases fitting TRBD2. Germline V lookup: CDR1 SEHNR, CDR2 FQNEAQ (reference sequence). Trimming cost V 5 bases and J 5 bases; bases outside gene matches: 3. The CDR3 spans 12 residues. CDR3 residues: CASSPTSDEQYF. Here the CDR3 DNA reads TGTGCCAGCAGCCCCACTAGCGACGAGCAGTACTTC.

The chain combines TRBV6-6 with TRBJ1-2, with D hard to call. The germline gives CDR1 MNHNY, CDR2 SVGAGI (reference sequence). This CDR3 has 15 amino acids. V lost 2 bases, J lost 6 bases, and 16 bases lay in between. The CDR3 nucleotides read TGTGCCAGCAGTTACAGGTTTGCACCTCCGGATGGCTACACCTTC. Protein: CASSYRFAPPDGYTF.

This clone has only one observation. This chain links TRBV4-3 with TRBJ2-1; either TRBD1 or TRBD2 may fit D (6 bases each). CDR1 LGHNA and CDR2 YSLEER come from the germline V gene. The CDR3 is 16 amino acids. Trimming removed 4 bases at V and 2 bases at J, with 15 bases between. This chain's CDR3 is CASSPRPGEAYNEQFF. The CDR3 DNA reads as TGCGCCAGCAGCCCCCGGCCAGGGGAGGCCTACAATGAGCAGTTCTTC.

The gene calls are TRBV29-1 and TRBJ2-7; TRBD2 matches 8 bases. The germline CDR1 and CDR2 sequences are SQVTM and ANQGSEA. V was pared by 3 bases and J by 3 bases, with 7 bases of the junction left unmatched. The CDR3 is 14 amino acids. For the CDR3, the DNA is TGCAGCGTTGAGGCTCCGGGACTAGGCTACGAGCAGTACTTC. It codes for CSVEAPGLGYEQYF.

This chain joins TRBV27 and TRBJ2-1; D is undetermined. From germline, CDR1 is MNHEY and CDR2 SMNVEV (reference sequence). This CDR3 has 15 amino acids. V was pared by 2 bases and J by 1 base, with 9 bases between. CDR3 residues: CASSLTAASYNEQFF. CDR3 bases: TGTGCCAGCAGTTTAACTGCCGCTTCCTACAATGAGCAGTTCTTC.

V and J are TRBV5-1 and TRBJ2-7; a possible D gene is TRBD1 (6 bases). V lost 3 bases to trimming and J lost 2 bases, with 12 bases between them. Germline CDR1 is SGHRS and CDR2 is YFSETQ. This CDR3 is 14 amino acids long. In DNA form, the CDR3 reads TGCGCCAGCAGCTGGGGGCCTACCGCCTACGAGCAGTACTTC. Protein sequence: CASSWGPTAYEQYF.

This sequence joins TRBV29-1 and TRBJ1-1; D is ambiguous. The germline gives CDR1 SQVTM, CDR2 ANQGSEA. Trimming pared 7 bases from V and 2 bases from J, leaving 8 bases between. The length of the CDR3 is 11 residues. Here the CDR3 DNA reads TGCAGCGGGCAGTATAACACTGAAGCTTTCTTT. This gives the protein CSGQYNTEAFF.